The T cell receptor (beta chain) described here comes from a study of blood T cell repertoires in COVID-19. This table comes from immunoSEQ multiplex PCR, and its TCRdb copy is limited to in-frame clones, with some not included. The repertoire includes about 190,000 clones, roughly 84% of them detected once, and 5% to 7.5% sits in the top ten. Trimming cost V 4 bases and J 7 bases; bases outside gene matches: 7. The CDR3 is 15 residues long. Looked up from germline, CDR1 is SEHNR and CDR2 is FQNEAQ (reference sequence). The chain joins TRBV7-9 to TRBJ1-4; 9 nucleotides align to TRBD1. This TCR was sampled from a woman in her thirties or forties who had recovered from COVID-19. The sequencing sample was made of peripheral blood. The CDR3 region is CASSYSTGGGEKLFF. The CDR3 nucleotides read TGTGCCAGCAGCTATTCGACAGGGGGAGGTGAAAAACTGTTTTTT.